This entry concerns a single T cell receptor (beta chain). This specimen comes from a study of blood T cell repertoires in COVID-19. Study background: PBMCs, B-cell-depleted T cells, or T cells provided the cDNA or gDNA that made up the material.

The Seattle site enrolled patients during active infection and followed them longitudinally. How the authors handled the data: Reference gene primer amplification in the assay estimated nucleated cell counts. Profiling relied on immunoSEQ multiplex PCR, and the TCRdb table lists in-frame clones only, not all of them. V and J calls and clone size come straight from that table; D and trimming were deduced from the DNA. The sample lists approximately 330,000 clones; about 87% were seen once. CDR1 is SGHRS, CDR2 YFSETQ, per germline. The V gene lost 2 bases and the J gene lost 2 bases, with 16 bases spanning the gap. CDR3 length equals 16 residues.

Sequencing input: peripheral blood. The chain combines TRBV5-1 with TRBJ2-5; D might be TRBD1 (6 bases). The clonotype was recovered from a man aged 25 to 40 with COVID-19, enrolled during active disease. CDR3 protein: CASSFGWGQKQETQYF. The CDR3 nucleotides are TGCGCCAGCAGCTTCGGATGGGGGCAGAAGCAAGAGACCCAGTACTTC.